The 32 T cell receptor beta chains listed next were all sequenced from one sample in a study of Graves' ophthalmopathy and Graves' hyperthyroidism. Amplification of the TCR beta CDR3 regions used RNA transcripts (as template). An initial RT-PCR round employing HTBI primers preceded a second-round multiplex PCR. A single record per CDR3 protein comes from TCRdb applying MiXCR to the multiplex PCR reads. The table shows around 340,000 distinct CDR3 sequences, with about a sixth occurring only once. Material: peripheral blood. These receptors came from an adult man with Graves' ophthalmopathy.

The genes are TRBV12-3 or TRBV12-4 and TRBJ2-2, with 9 bases fitting TRBD1. The V and J ends lost 6 bases and 3 bases, in that order; junction bases with no gene match: 14. The CDR3 runs to 18 residues. The CDR3 region is CASSLTGTGRGDTGELFF. CDR3 sequence (DNA): TGTGCCAGCAGCCTAACCGGGACAGGGAGGGGGGACACCGGGGAGCTGTTTTTT.

There are many counts of this clonotype. The chain couples TRBV15 to TRBJ2-7, with D perhaps TRBD2 (6 bases). CDR1 is LNHNV and CDR2 is YYDKDF in the germline V gene (reference sequence). V was cut by 3 bases and J by 5 bases, with 17 bases left in between. The CDR3 has 15 amino acids. CDR3 sequence reads: CATSRAGPHRDEQYF. The CDR3 DNA is TGTGCCACCAGCAGGGCGGGACCCCACCGAGACGAGCAGTACTTC.

This clonotype was seen ten or more times. This chain joins TRBV7-2 and TRBJ1-2; D unclear. Germline lookup yields CDR1 SGHTA and CDR2 FQGNSA. The CDR3 has 15 residues. The V end lost 5 bases, the J end lost 1 base, and 14 bases lay between the germline ends. The CDR3 protein is CASSPTFGSNYGYTF. In DNA, the CDR3 is TGTGCCAGCAGCCCCACATTTGGCAGTAACTATGGCTACACCTTC.

Many counts were recorded for this clonotype. V gene TRBV7-8 combines with J gene TRBJ1-5, with TRBD1 matching 7 bases. CDR3 size: 16 residues. V dropped 5 bases and J dropped 4; count of bases not matched to a gene: 11. In germline, CDR1 is SGHVS, CDR2 FQNEAQ. The CDR3 loop is CASSPLGGGLNQPQHF. The DNA of the CDR3 is TGTGCCAGCAGCCCTTTGGGAGGGGGCCTTAATCAGCCCCAGCATTTT.

This clonotype has at least ten counts. CDR3 DNA sequence: TGTGCCAGCAGCCCTTCTGGCGCAGGTCTCACCGGGGAGCTGTTTTTT. It codes for CASSPSGAGLTGELFF. V gene TRBV7-3 combines with J gene TRBJ2-2, with D uncertain. This CDR3 is 16 amino acids long. With 5 bases removed from V and 4 bases from J, the gap between germline ends came to 17 bases. Germline loops: CDR1 SGHTA, CDR2 FQGTGA.

This clonotype has a count of ten or more. This chain links TRBV19 with TRBJ2-7, with D maybe TRBD1 (5 bases). Trimming pared 9 bases from V and 2 bases from J, leaving 17 bases between. This CDR3 spans 14 amino acids. Germline loops: CDR1 LNHDA, CDR2 SQIVND (reference sequence). DNA of the CDR3: TGTGCCAGCAAAAGGGGCAGAGAGACCTACGAGCAGTACTTC. This codes for CASKRGRETYEQYF.

This clonotype was seen at least ten times. The chain has TRBV6-2 or TRBV6-3 and TRBJ2-2; TRBD2 might be the D (6 bases). Trimming took 5 bases from V and 5 from J, leaving 15 bases between them. Germline CDR1 MNHEY, CDR2 SVGEGT. There are 15 residues in the CDR3. The CDR3 DNA is TGTGCCAGCAGTGCCCCGGGACTGGGGACCGGGGAGCTGTTTTTT. It is translated as CASSAPGLGTGELFF.

In the case of this clonotype: The junction and the germline gene differ at one end; a read error may be behind it. CDR3 amino acids: CASSYLPAQGSYEQCF. In DNA form, the CDR3 reads TGTGCCAGCAGTTACCTCCCGGCACAGGGGTCCTACGAGCAGTGCTTC. V gene TRBV6-5 combines with J gene TRBJ2-7; TRBD1 matches at 7 bases. The CDR3 consists of 16 residues. Germline V gene sequence: CDR1 MNHEY, CDR2 SVGAGI.

The V and J genes are TRBV12-3 or TRBV12-4 and TRBJ1-6, with D unclear. This CDR3 region has 18 residues. The V and J ends lost 6 bases and 1 base respectively, with 19 bases between them. The chain's CDR3 is CASRVRLGRGSYNSPLHF. The CDR3 DNA follows: TGTGCCAGCAGGGTTCGGTTGGGGAGAGGATCCTATAATTCACCCCTCCACTTT.

The gene calls are TRBV18 and TRBJ2-7; the D gene is possibly TRBD2 (6 bases). The germline V gene has CDR1 KGHSH and CDR2 LQKENI. The CDR3 runs 14 residues. V gave up 2 bases and J gave up 7 bases, with 15 bases separating them. CDR3 in amino acids: CASSPLRGTGEQYF. Here the CDR3 DNA reads TGTGCCAGCTCACCATTGCGGGGAACGGGGGAGCAGTACTTC.

The V gene is TRBV28, the J gene TRBJ2-5, with D possibly called TRBD1 or TRBD2 (6 bases each). The ends were cut back, 5 bases at V and 7 bases at J, with 23 bases in the middle. The CDR3 length is 16 residues. Per germline, CDR1 MDHEN and CDR2 SYDVKM. This CDR3 reads CASSPLGGSRTGTQYF. CDR3 DNA: TGTGCCAGCAGTCCCCTAGGGGGGTCCCGAACGGGGACCCAGTACTTC.

This clonotype has only one observation. This chain joins TRBV27 and TRBJ2-7; no clear D. V gave up 2 bases and J gave up 4 bases, with 9 bases separating them. From germline, CDR1 is MNHEY and CDR2 SMNVEV (reference sequence). The CDR3 covers 13 residues. The DNA for the CDR3 is TGTGCCAGCAGTTTAGGCGTCGCATACGAGCAGTACTTC. Protein sequence: CASSLGVAYEQYF.

This clonotype has a count of ten or more. The V and J genes are TRBV4-2 and TRBJ1-1; D is uncertain. V was clipped by 4 bases and J by 1 base, with 13 bases between them. There are 15 residues in the CDR3. CDR1 is LGHNA, CDR2 YNFKEQ, per germline. CDR3 loop: CASSPPSGRNTEAFF. The DNA for the CDR3 is TGTGCCAGCAGCCCACCGTCGGGTAGGAACACTGAAGCTTTCTTT.

This clonotype was seen many times. This chain joins TRBV6-5 and TRBJ1-1; the D gene is possibly TRBD1 (5 bases). V was clipped by 4 bases and J by 1 base, with 16 bases between them. Per germline, CDR1 MNHEY and CDR2 SVGAGI. The CDR3 spans 16 residues. CDR3 amino acids: CASSSRPYGGNTEAFF. DNA for the CDR3: TGTGCCAGCAGTTCCCGTCCCTATGGGGGGAACACTGAAGCTTTCTTT.

This clonotype was picked up many times. The chain uses TRBV5-1 and TRBJ1-2; D unclear. Trimming left V 0 bases short and J 2 bases short, with 11 bases between. The V gene's germline CDR1 is SGHRS and CDR2 YFSETQ. CDR3 size: 15 residues. CDR3 in amino acids: CASSLEPGPNYGYTF. CDR3 DNA: TGCGCCAGCAGCTTGGAGCCCGGGCCCAACTATGGCTACACCTTC.

This clonotype was counted ten times or more. This chain links TRBV11-1 with TRBJ1-1, with D hard to call. In germline, CDR1 is SGHAT, CDR2 FQDESV (reference sequence). V was shortened by 6 bases and J by 1 base, with 9 bases between the two germline ends. The CDR3 consists of 13 residues. The CDR3 spells CASRPGWNTEAFF. The CDR3 region has the DNA TGTGCCAGCAGACCGGGATGGAACACTGAAGCTTTCTTT. Full variable domain (outside the CDR3, taken from reference TRBV11-1 and TRBJ1-1): EAEVAQSPRYKITEKSQAVAFWCDPISGHATLYWYRQILGQGPELLVQFQDESVVDDSQLPKDRFSAERLKGVDSTLKIQPAELGDSAMYLCASRPGWNTEAFFGQGTRLTVV.

This clonotype was counted many times. V gene TRBV28 combines with J gene TRBJ1-2; no firm D call. Germline CDR1 MDHEN, CDR2 SYDVKM. V was clipped by 7 bases and J by 2 bases, with 26 bases between them. The CDR3 covers 18 residues. CDR3 protein: CASTETQFFKFSNYGYTF. CDR3 bases: TGTGCCAGCACCGAAACCCAGTTCTTCAAGTTCTCAAACTATGGCTACACCTTC.

This clonotype was detected many times. V and J are TRBV6-1 and TRBJ1-6; D ambiguous. With 6 bases removed from V and 3 bases from J, the gap between germline ends came to 12 bases. Germline V CDR1 and CDR2: MNHNS, SASEGT. The CDR3 has 15 residues. The CDR3 sequence is CASSDTGNYNSPLHF. The CDR3 DNA reads TGTGCCAGCAGCGACACTGGAAACTATAATTCACCCCTCCACTTT.

Worth noting for this clonotype: One end of the junction does not line up with germline, which may come from a read error. The V gene is TRBV7-9, the J gene TRBJ2-5, with 11 nucleotides matching TRBD2. This CDR3 is 15 amino acids long. The germline V gene encodes CDR1 SEHNR and CDR2 FQNEAQ (reference sequence). In nucleotides, the CDR3 is TGTGCCAGCAGCCGGGGACTAGCGGAGTCGGAGATCCAGTACTTC. As protein: CASSRGLAESEIQYF.

This clonotype was observed at least ten times. The genes are TRBV6-1 and TRBJ1-5, with 7 bases fitting TRBD1. CDR1 MNHNS and CDR2 SASEGT come from the germline V gene. The CDR3 contains 14 residues. Trimming removed 8 bases from V and 2 bases from J; junction bases left unmatched: 6. CDR3 region: CASRTGAGNQPQHF. The DNA for the CDR3 is TGTGCCAGCCGGACAGGCGCGGGCAATCAGCCCCAGCATTTT.

This clonotype has ten or more counts. The chain links TRBV5-1 to TRBJ1-1, with TRBD1 as a possible D gene (5 bases). Looked up from germline, CDR1 is SGHRS and CDR2 is YFSETQ. The CDR3 covers 15 residues. The V and J ends lost 4 bases and 4 bases respectively, with 17 bases between them. CDR3 bases: TGCGCCAGCAGCACGGCGGGGGGATGGGGCACTGAAGCTTTCTTT. Protein: CASSTAGGWGTEAFF.

Details on this clonotype: Here the CDR3 omits its conserved ending phenylalanine or tryptophan, so a read error is the likely source. The chain recombines TRBV2 with TRBJ2-7; the D gene is possibly TRBD1 (6 bases). V lost 6 bases and J 2 bases, leaving 11 bases between the germline ends. Germline V gives CDR1 SNHLY, CDR2 FYNNEI. CDR3 length: 13 amino acids. The CDR3 is CASSPDRAYEQYI. DNA of the CDR3: TGTGCCAGCAGCCCGGACAGAGCCTACGAGCAGTACATC.

The gene calls are TRBV29-1 and TRBJ1-5; 7 bases match TRBD1. The CDR3 is 13 residues long. Germline loops: CDR1 SQVTM, CDR2 ANQGSEA. The V segment lost 6 bases and the J segment 2 bases; nucleotides outside the gene matches: 4. The CDR3: CSVRQGRNQPQHF. In DNA form, the CDR3 reads TGCAGCGTGCGACAGGGTCGCAATCAGCCCCAGCATTTT.

This clonotype was seen at least ten times. This chain links TRBV30 with TRBJ1-1; D unresolved. Germline V lookup: CDR1 GTSNPN, CDR2 SVGIG (reference sequence). The CDR3 consists of 13 residues. The V and J ends lost 0 bases and 1 base respectively, with 6 bases between them. The CDR3 DNA reads TGTGCCTGGAGTGTAACACGGAACACTGAAGCTTTCTTT. It encodes CAWSVTRNTEAFF.

This clonotype was found many times. The rearrangement links TRBV9 to TRBJ2-5; 10 bases are a match to TRBD2. Losses at the gene ends were 3 bases for V and 2 bases for J; bases not matched to a gene: 16. Germline values: CDR1 SGDLS, CDR2 YYNGEE. CDR3 length equals 19 residues. The DNA of the CDR3 is TGTGCCAGCAGCGAGTGGAAACCGGGACTAGCGACTACTCAAGAGACCCAGTACTTC. As protein: CASSEWKPGLATTQETQYF. Full variable domain (outside the CDR3, taken from reference TRBV9 and TRBJ2-5): DSGVTQTPKHLITATGQRVTLRCSPRSGDLSVYWYQQSLDQGLQFLIQYYNGEERAKGNILERFSAQQFPDLHSELNLSSLELGDSALYFCASSEWKPGLATTQETQYFGPGTRLLVL.

In this sample, this clonotype turned up many times. This rearrangement joins TRBV30 to TRBJ2-5; D gene ambiguous. The germline V and J ends were trimmed by 1 base and 5 bases, with 17 bases remaining between them. This CDR3 is built from 15 residues. Germline loops: CDR1 GTSNPN, CDR2 SVGIG (reference sequence). The CDR3 DNA reads TGTGCCTGGAGTGGCAGTACCGGGCGGTGGGAGACCCAGTACTTC. Its translation: CAWSGSTGRWETQYF.

This clonotype was counted between two and nine times. Just one base apart from a much larger clone, this may be a read error. The chain carries TRBV11-1 and TRBJ2-2; D uncertain. V lost 2 bases and J 3 bases, leaving 13 bases between the germline ends. The germline V gene encodes CDR1 SGHAT and CDR2 FQDESV (reference sequence). The CDR3 extends over 16 amino acids. Here the CDR3 DNA reads TGTGCCAGCAGCTTATATCGTCTAGACGACACCGGGGAGCTGTTTTTT. Its translation is CASSLYRLDDTGELFF.

This clonotype was seen at least ten times. A much larger clonotype is one base distant, so this may be a read error. This chain joins TRBV6-1 and TRBJ1-1; D gene unclear. The ends were cut back, 7 bases at V and 3 bases at J, with 6 bases in the middle. Germline CDR1 is MNHNS and CDR2 is SASEGT. This CDR3 is built from 11 residues. The CDR3 spells CASKDYTEAFF. In nucleotides, the CDR3 is TGTGCCAGCAAGGATTACACTGAAGCTTTCTTT.

This clonotype was found many times. The rearrangement links TRBV9 to TRBJ2-7; no reliable D call. The CDR3 totals 13 residues. The V gene's germline CDR1 is SGDLS and CDR2 YYNGEE. V gave up 4 bases and J gave up 0 bases, with 8 bases separating them. This chain's CDR3 is CASSPPFSYEQYF. For the CDR3, the DNA is TGTGCCAGCAGCCCCCCCTTCTCCTACGAGCAGTACTTC.

This clonotype came up many times. The genes are TRBV6-5 and TRBJ1-1, with D uncertain. V lost 2 bases and J 1 base, leaving 8 bases between the germline ends. The length of the CDR3 is 14 residues. Germline CDR1 reads MNHEY; CDR2 reads SVGAGI. The DNA for the CDR3 is TGTGCCAGCAGTTACCAAAAAGAGAACACTGAAGCTTTCTTT. Translation gives CASSYQKENTEAFF.

This clonotype was counted ten times or more. The chain couples TRBV9 to TRBJ1-1; D is perhaps TRBD1 (5 bases). Germline assignment: CDR1 SGDLS and CDR2 YYNGEE. This CDR3 has 14 residues. The V and J ends lost 1 base and 4 bases respectively, with 11 bases between them. The CDR3 protein is CASSVQGLGTEAFF. The CDR3 DNA sequence: TGTGCCAGCAGCGTACAGGGTCTCGGCACTGAAGCTTTCTTT.

This clonotype was seen ten or more times. The chain employs TRBV18 and TRBJ2-5, with a weak D call TRBD2 (5 bases). The length of the CDR3 is 13 residues. Germline assignment: CDR1 KGHSH and CDR2 LQKENI. V lost 5 bases and J 4 bases, leaving 11 bases between the germline ends. The CDR3 loop reads CASSAAGLETQYF. For the CDR3, the DNA is TGTGCCAGCTCAGCAGCAGGACTAGAGACCCAGTACTTC.